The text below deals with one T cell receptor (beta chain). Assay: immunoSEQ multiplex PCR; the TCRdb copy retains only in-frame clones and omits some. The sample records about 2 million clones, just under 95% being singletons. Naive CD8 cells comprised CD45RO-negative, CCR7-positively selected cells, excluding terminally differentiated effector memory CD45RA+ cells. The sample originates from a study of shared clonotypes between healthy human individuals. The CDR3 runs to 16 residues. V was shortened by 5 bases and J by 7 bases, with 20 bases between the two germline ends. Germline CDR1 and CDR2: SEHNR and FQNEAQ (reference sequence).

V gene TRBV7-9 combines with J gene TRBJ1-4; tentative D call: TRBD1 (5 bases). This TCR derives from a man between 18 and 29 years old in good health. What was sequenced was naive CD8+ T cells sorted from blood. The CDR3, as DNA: TGTGCCAGCAGCGTCCCACGCGGCAGGGAAGGTGAAAAACTGTTTTTT. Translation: CASSVPRGREGEKLFF.